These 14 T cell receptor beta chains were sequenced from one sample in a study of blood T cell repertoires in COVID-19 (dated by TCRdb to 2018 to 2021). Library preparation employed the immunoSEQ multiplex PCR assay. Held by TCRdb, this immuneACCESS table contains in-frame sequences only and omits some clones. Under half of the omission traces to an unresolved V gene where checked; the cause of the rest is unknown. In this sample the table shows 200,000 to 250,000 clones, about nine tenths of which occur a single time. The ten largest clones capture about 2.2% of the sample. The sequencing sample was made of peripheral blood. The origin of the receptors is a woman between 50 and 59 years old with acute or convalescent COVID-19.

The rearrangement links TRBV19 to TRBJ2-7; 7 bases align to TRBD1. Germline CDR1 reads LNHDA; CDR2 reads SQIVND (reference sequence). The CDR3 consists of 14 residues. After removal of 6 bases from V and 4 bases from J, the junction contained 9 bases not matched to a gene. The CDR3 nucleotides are TGTGCCAGTAGACGACAGGGTGGGCCATACGAGCAGTACTTC. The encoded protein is CASRRQGGPYEQYF.

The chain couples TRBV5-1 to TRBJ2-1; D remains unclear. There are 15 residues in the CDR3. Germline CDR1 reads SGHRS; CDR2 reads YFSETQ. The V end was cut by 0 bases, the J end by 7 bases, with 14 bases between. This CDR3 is CASSLDGFPTNEQFF. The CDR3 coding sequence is TGCGCCAGCAGCTTGGACGGTTTCCCTACGAATGAGCAGTTCTTC.

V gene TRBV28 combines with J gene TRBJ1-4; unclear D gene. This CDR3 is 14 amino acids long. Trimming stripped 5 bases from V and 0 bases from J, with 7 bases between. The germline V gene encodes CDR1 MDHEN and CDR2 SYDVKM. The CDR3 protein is CASSDTPTNEKLFF. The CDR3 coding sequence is TGTGCCAGCAGTGACACTCCAACTAATGAAAAACTGTTTTTT.

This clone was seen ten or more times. The CDR3 sequence is CASSMPSWQTGQPQHF. Here the CDR3 DNA reads TGTGCCAGTAGTATGCCCTCATGGCAGACGGGGCAGCCCCAGCATTTT. The chain recombines TRBV19 with TRBJ1-5; D unclear. Deletions cut 3 bases from V and 7 bases from J, with 19 bases between. From germline, CDR1 is LNHDA and CDR2 SQIVND (reference sequence). The CDR3 length is 16 residues.

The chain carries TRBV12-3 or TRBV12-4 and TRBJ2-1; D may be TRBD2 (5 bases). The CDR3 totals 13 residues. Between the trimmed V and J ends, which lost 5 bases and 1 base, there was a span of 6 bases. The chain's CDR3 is CASSPGSYNEQFF. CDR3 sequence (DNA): TGTGCCAGCAGTCCGGGATCCTACAATGAGCAGTTCTTC.

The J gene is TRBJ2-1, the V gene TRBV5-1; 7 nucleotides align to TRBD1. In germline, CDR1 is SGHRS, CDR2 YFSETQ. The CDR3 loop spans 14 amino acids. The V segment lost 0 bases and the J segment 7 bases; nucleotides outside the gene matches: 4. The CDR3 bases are TGCGCCAGCAGCTTGGAGTCAGGGGGTAATGAGCAGTTCTTC. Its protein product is CASSLESGGNEQFF.

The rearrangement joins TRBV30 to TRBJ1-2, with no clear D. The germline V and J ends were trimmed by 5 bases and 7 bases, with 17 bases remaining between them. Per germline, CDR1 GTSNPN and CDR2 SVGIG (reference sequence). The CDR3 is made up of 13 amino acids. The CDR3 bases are TGTGCCTGGGGCCAAAGGGAGGACCGTGGCTACACCTTC. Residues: CAWGQREDRGYTF.

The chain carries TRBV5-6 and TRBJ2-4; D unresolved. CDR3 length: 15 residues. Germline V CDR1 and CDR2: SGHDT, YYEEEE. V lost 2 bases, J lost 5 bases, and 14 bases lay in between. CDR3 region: CASSFGPRSENIQYF. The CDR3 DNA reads TGTGCCAGCAGCTTCGGCCCTAGATCGGAAAACATTCAGTACTTC.

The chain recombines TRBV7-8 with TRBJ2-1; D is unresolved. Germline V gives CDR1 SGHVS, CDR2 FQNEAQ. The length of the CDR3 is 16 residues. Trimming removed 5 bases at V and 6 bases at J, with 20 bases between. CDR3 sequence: CASSAKSLNHGNEQFF. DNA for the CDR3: TGTGCCAGCAGCGCTAAGTCCCTTAACCATGGCAATGAGCAGTTCTTC. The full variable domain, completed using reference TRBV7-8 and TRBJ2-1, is GAGVSQSPRYKVAKRGQDVALRCDPISGHVSLFWYQQALGQGPEFLTYFQNEAQLDKSGLPSDRFFAERPEGSVSTLKIQRTQQEDSAVYLCASSAKSLNHGNEQFFGPGTRLTVL.

The CDR3 spells CASRILADESYEQYF. Here the CDR3 DNA reads TGTGCCAGCAGAATTCTAGCGGACGAGTCCTACGAGCAGTACTTC. This chain links TRBV2 with TRBJ2-7; 7 positions match TRBD2. The CDR3 loop spans 15 amino acids. Germline V gene lookup returns CDR1 SNHLY and CDR2 FYNNEI. The V segment lost 6 bases and the J segment 1 base; nucleotides outside the gene matches: 9.

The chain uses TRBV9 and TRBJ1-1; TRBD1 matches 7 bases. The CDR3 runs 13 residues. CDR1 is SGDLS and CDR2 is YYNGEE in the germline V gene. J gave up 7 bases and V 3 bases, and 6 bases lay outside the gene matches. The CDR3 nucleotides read TGTGCCAGCAGCGGTACAGGGGACCTTGAAGCTTTCTTT. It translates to CASSGTGDLEAFF.

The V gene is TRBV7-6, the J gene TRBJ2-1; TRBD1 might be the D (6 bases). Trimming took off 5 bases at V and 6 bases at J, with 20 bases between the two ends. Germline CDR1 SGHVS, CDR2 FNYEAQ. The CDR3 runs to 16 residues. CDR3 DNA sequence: TGTGCCAGCAGCCAACTTACAGGGCCTATCGCCAATGAGCAGTTCTTC. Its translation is CASSQLTGPIANEQFF.

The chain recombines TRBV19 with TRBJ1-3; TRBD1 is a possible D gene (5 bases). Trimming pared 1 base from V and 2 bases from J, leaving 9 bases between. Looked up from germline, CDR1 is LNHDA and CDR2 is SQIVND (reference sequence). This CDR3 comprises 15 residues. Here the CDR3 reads CASSIGGHPGNTIYF. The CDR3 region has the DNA TGTGCCAGTAGTATAGGTGGACACCCTGGAAACACCATATATTTT.

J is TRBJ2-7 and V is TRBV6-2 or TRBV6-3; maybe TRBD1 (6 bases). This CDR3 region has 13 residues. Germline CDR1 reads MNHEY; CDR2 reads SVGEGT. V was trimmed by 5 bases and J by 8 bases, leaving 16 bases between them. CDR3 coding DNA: TGTGCCAGCAGTCCCGCCCACACAGGGCAGCAGTACTTC. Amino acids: CASSPAHTGQQYF.